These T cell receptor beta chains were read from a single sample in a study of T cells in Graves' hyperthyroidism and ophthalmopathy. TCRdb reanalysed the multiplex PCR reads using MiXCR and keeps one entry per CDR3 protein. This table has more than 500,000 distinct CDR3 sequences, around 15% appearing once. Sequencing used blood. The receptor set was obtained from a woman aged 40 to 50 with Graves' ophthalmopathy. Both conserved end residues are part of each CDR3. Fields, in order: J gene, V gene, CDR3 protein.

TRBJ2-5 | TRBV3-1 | CASSRFSTSGSQETQYF
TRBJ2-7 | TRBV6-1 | CASSPSTAFSYEQYF
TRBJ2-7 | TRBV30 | CAWADRVREQYF
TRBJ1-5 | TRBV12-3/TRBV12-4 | CASSTLLGGNNQPQHF
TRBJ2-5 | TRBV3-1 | CASSQVTGTQETQYF
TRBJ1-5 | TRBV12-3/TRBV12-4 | CASSRPGEPQHF
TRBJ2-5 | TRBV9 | CASSEGAGGQETQYF
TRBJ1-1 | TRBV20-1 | CSAGQYGTAEIPEAFF
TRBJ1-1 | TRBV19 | CATSHLASTEAFF
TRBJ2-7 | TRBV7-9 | CASSLDRETSYEQYF
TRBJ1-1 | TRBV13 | CALGTGLGSEAFF
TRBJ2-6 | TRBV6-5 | CASRPSSQGLVSGANVLTF
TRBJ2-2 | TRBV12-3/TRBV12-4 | CASMGGPGELFF
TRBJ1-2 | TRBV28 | CASSSTPSNYGYTF
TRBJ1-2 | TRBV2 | CASTDYGYTF
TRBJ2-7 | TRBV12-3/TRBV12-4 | CANSHNLYEQYF
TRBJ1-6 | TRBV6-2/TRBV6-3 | CASSPQFRDRGRGWSSPLHF
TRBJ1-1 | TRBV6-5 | CASSYGTVWGTEAFF
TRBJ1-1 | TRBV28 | CASSLFSSTEAFF
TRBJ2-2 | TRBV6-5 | CASSSQQGSGELFF
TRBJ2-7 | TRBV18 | CASSPQTGEEQYF
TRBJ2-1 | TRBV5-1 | CASTPSGLYNEQFF
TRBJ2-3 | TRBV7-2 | CASSTGLAGGRQYF
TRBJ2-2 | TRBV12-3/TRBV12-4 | CASSPPVFGVTGELFF
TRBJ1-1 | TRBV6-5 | CASSYRTGVPEAFF
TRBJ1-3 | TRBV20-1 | CSAPIGGPGNTIYF
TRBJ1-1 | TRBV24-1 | CATPLLSSGGGRSTEAFF
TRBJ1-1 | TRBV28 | CASEGLEYLNTEAFF
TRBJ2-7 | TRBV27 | CASSLRRGLVSNEQYF
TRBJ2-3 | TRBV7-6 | CASSLIAGTDTQYF
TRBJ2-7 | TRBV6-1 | CASSLDGGFSYEQYF
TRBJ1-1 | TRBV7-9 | CASSLQGPTEAFF
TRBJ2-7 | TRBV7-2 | CSSSWPSHYEQYF
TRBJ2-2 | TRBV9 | CASSSPEVGTDTGELFF
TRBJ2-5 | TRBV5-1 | CASSYASETQYF
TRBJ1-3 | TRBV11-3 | CASSHLMGQDFGNTIYF
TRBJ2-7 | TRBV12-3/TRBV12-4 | CASSLVGGETYEQYF
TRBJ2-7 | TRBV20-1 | CSARDPAGGGYEQYF
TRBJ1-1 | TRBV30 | CAWSGGVTEAFF
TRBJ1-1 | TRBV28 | CASVQAAMNTEAFF
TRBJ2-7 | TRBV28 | CASSFYPGTANLEQYF
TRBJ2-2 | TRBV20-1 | CSAPMPQGTSGRAVTGELFF
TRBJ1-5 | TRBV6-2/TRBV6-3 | CAGSDPNQPQHF
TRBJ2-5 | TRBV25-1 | CASSDTLAGETQYF
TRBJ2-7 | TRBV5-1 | CASSYRVDGYYEQYF
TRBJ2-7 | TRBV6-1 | CASSKIGQAYEQYF
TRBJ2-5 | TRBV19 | CASSPGQSSETQYF
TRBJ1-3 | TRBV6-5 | CASSSPRGGGANTIYF
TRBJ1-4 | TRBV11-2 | CASSWDRVGEKLFF
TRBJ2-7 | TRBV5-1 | CASSSDGGTGYEQYF
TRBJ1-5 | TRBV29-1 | CSVAGQLNQPQHF
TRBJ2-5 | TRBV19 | CASSITPRETQYF
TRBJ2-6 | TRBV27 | CASTKGGSGANVLTF